A single sample is the source of the 15 T cell receptor beta chains below, sequenced in a study of CD8 T cells in Susac syndrome. The authors reverse transcribed roughly 0.5 to 1 ug RNA with random hexamers. TCRdb reanalysed the immunoSEQ multiplex PCR reads using MiXCR and keeps one entry per CDR3 protein. The sample consists of 200,000 to 300,000 distinct CDR3 sequences, about 94% of them appearing once. The sequencing sample was made of CD4+ T cells from PBMCs. These receptors were obtained from a human donor with multiple sclerosis.

The chain uses TRBV5-1 and TRBJ2-3; 12 nucleotides align to TRBD2. The CDR3 is 18 amino acids. Unmatched junction bases numbered 15, after V lost 4 bases and J lost 6 bases. Looked up from germline, CDR1 is SGHRS and CDR2 is YFSETQ. As DNA, the CDR3 is TGCGCCAGCAGCCCACACCAGCTAGCGGGGGGGCGGATTGATACGCAGTATTTT. Translating it yields CASSPHQLAGGRIDTQYF.

The chain links TRBV6-1 to TRBJ1-2, with D possibly being TRBD1 (5 bases). Trimming removed 4 bases at V and 4 bases at J, with 7 bases between. The CDR3 loop spans 12 amino acids. From germline, CDR1 is MNHNS and CDR2 SASEGT. The CDR3 DNA is TGTGCCAGCAGTGTCGGGACCTATGGCTACACCTTC. Translated, it gives CASSVGTYGYTF.

The V gene is TRBV18, the J gene TRBJ1-2; 11 nucleotides agree with TRBD1. Germline CDR1 KGHSH, CDR2 LQKENI. The junction had 4 bases not matched to a gene; V was cut back by 1 base and J by 6 bases. CDR3 size: 15 residues. CDR3 amino acids: CASSPLRTGGDGYTF. The CDR3, as DNA: TGTGCCAGCTCACCACTCCGGACAGGGGGCGATGGCTACACCTTC.

This clonotype was found once. The V and J genes are TRBV6-2 or TRBV6-3 and TRBJ1-1; 7 bases line up with TRBD1. Germline CDR1 reads MNHEY; CDR2 reads SVGEGT. There are 18 residues in the CDR3. V dropped 2 bases and J dropped 1; count of bases not matched to a gene: 13. This CDR3 is CASSYPLTGPLSNTEAFF. The DNA for the CDR3 is TGTGCCAGCAGTTACCCCCTGACAGGGCCACTCTCGAACACTGAAGCTTTCTTT.

The V and J genes are TRBV27 and TRBJ1-2, with D possibly matching TRBD1 (5 bases). The CDR3 length is 11 residues. With 6 bases removed from V and 8 bases from J, the gap between germline ends came to 10 bases. The germline V gene has CDR1 MNHEY and CDR2 SMNVEV (reference sequence). The CDR3 bases are TGTGCCAGCAGGGGGCTCGGGGGCTACACCTTC. It encodes CASRGLGGYTF.

This rearrangement joins TRBV30 to TRBJ2-1; D remains unclear. CDR1 and CDR2 (germline): GTSNPN, SVGIG (reference sequence). Trimming pared 3 bases from V and 2 bases from J, leaving 23 bases between. This CDR3 comprises 18 residues. The CDR3 loop is CAWSNYNWVLRPYNEQFF. In DNA form, the CDR3 reads TGTGCCTGGAGCAACTACAACTGGGTCCTCAGGCCCTACAATGAGCAGTTCTTC. Drawing the rest from reference TRBV30 and TRBJ2-1, the complete variable domain is SQTIHQWPATLVQPVGSPLSLECTVEGTSNPNLYWYRQAAGRGLQLLFYSVGIGQISSEVPQNLSASRPQDRQFILSSKKLLLSDSGFYLCAWSNYNWVLRPYNEQFFGPGTRLTVL.

This chain uses TRBV30 with TRBJ2-5; 9 nucleotides line up with TRBD2. Germline assignment: CDR1 GTSNPN and CDR2 SVGIG (reference sequence). This CDR3 region has 13 residues. V was clipped by 7 bases and J by 4 bases; unmatched bases: 7. Here the CDR3 reads CAFTRTSAETQYF. CDR3 in DNA: TGTGCCTTCACCCGGACTAGCGCAGAGACCCAGTACTTC. The entire variable domain, with the rest obtained from reference TRBV30 and TRBJ2-5, is as follows: SQTIHQWPATLVQPVGSPLSLECTVEGTSNPNLYWYRQAAGRGLQLLFYSVGIGQISSEVPQNLSASRPQDRQFILSSKKLLLSDSGFYLCAFTRTSAETQYFGPGTRLLVL.

The J gene is TRBJ2-5, the V gene TRBV9, with a tentative D call TRBD1 (6 bases). This CDR3 comprises 14 residues. Per the germline V gene, CDR1 is SGDLS and CDR2 is YYNGEE. The V end was cut by 3 bases, the J end by 7 bases, with 16 bases between. The CDR3, as DNA: TGTGCCAGCAGCGGTACCCAGATAGGGGGGACCCAGTACTTC. Residues: CASSGTQIGGTQYF.

V gene TRBV27 combines with J gene TRBJ1-1, with a weak D call TRBD1 (5 bases). The CDR3 has 14 residues. Germline V gene lookup returns CDR1 MNHEY and CDR2 SMNVEV (reference sequence). The germline V and J ends were trimmed by 10 bases and 1 base, with 16 bases remaining between them. The CDR3 reads CATLAGTANTEAFF. For the CDR3, the DNA is TGTGCCACCCTGGCCGGGACGGCGAACACTGAAGCTTTCTTT.

The chain has TRBV3-1 and TRBJ1-3; 10 nucleotides align to TRBD1. The CDR3 runs to 15 residues. V lost 4 bases and J lost 3; bases outside the gene matches: 3. CDR1 is LGHDT, CDR2 YNNKEL, per germline (reference sequence). The CDR3 sequence is CASSLGQGGGNTIYF. The CDR3 DNA is TGTGCCAGCAGCCTCGGACAGGGGGGTGGAAACACCATATATTTT.

The gene calls are TRBV12-3 or TRBV12-4 and TRBJ2-7, with D possibly being TRBD1 (7 bases). CDR3 size: 13 residues. The V gene lost 4 bases and the J gene lost 6 bases, with 13 bases spanning the gap. The chain's CDR3 is CASSYNRGGEQYF. CDR3 nucleotides: TGTGCCAGCAGTTATAACAGGGGAGGCGAGCAGTACTTC.

The rearrangement uses TRBV4-2 and TRBJ2-5; 9 bases match TRBD2. V lost 4 bases to trimming and J lost 5 bases; unmatched junction nucleotides: 11. The CDR3 sequence is 16 residues long. CDR1 is LGHNA and CDR2 is YNFKEQ in the germline V gene. CDR3 sequence (DNA): TGTGCCAGCAGCCCAGCTTGGCGGGAGGGGGGGGAGACCCAGTACTTC. This sequence encodes CASSPAWREGGETQYF.

The chain uses TRBV7-9 and TRBJ2-5, with 12 bases fitting TRBD2. The CDR3 totals 17 residues. Germline CDR1 and CDR2: SEHNR and FQNEAQ (reference sequence). The V gene end was trimmed by 5 bases and the J gene end by 4 bases; junction bases not matched to a gene: 11. The CDR3 sequence: CASSPSAPLAGGETQYF. The CDR3 DNA follows: TGTGCCAGCAGCCCATCAGCCCCACTAGCGGGAGGAGAGACCCAGTACTTC. The full variable domain, rest sourced from reference TRBV7-9 and TRBJ2-5, is DTGVSQNPRHKITKRGQNVTFRCDPISEHNRLYWYRQTLGQGPEFLTYFQNEAQLEKSRLLSDRFSAERPKGSFSTLEIQRTEQGDSAMYLCASSPSAPLAGGETQYFGPGTRLLVL.

The chain joins TRBV7-9 to TRBJ2-3, with D possibly matching TRBD1 (6 bases). Trimming pared 3 bases from V and 1 base from J, leaving 14 bases between. From germline, CDR1 is SEHNR and CDR2 FQNEAQ (reference sequence). The CDR3 extends over 16 amino acids. CDR3 protein: CASSFRQVTGTDTQYF. CDR3 DNA: TGTGCCAGCAGCTTTCGACAGGTGACCGGCACAGATACGCAGTATTTT.

This chain connects TRBV19 to TRBJ2-1, with D possibly matching TRBD2 (6 bases). V shed 5 bases and J shed 9 bases, with 14 bases lying between them. CDR1 and CDR2 (germline): LNHDA, SQIVND (reference sequence). There are 13 residues in the CDR3. CDR3 DNA sequence: TGTGCCAGTAGTCCCCTCGGGGGTGCTGAGCAGTTCTTC. Translated: CASSPLGGAEQFF.